One sample yielded the 9 T cell receptor beta chains listed below, sequenced in a study of blood T cells in healthy people across ages. The second PCR ran about 6 to 12 cycles with a sample-barcoded 5' primer and J-beta primers. Each CDR3 protein gets one entry after TCRdb re-called the 5' RACE reads with MiXCR. The repertoire holds about a million distinct CDR3 sequences, with roughly 50% as singletons. Sequences were obtained from blood. The receptors originated from an older woman in good health.

The V call is TRBV20-1, the J call TRBJ2-7; 9 bases are a match to TRBD2. CDR1 is DFQATT and CDR2 is SNEGSKA in the germline V gene (reference sequence). The CDR3 is 15 amino acids. Trimming took 7 bases from V and 6 from J; bases not matched to a gene: 16. DNA of the CDR3: TGCAGTGTCTATACACCCGCGGGAGGGCCTGTCGAGCAGTACTTC. Translating it yields CSVYTPAGGPVEQYF.

This clonotype was detected a few times. V gene TRBV12-3 or TRBV12-4 combines with J gene TRBJ2-3; 12 bases match TRBD2. The ends lost 4 bases at V and 7 bases at J; junction bases unmatched: 12. This CDR3 contains 17 residues. CDR3 amino acids: CASSSGHLAGGPYTQYF. Written as DNA, the CDR3 is TGTGCCAGCAGTTCGGGACACCTAGCGGGAGGGCCATATACGCAGTATTTT.

There are a few counts of this clonotype. CDR3 DNA: TGTGCCAGTAGTCCGGAATACAGTCGGCGGGGCTATGGCTACACCTTC. Amino acids: CASSPEYSRRGYGYTF. V and J are TRBV19 and TRBJ1-2; D gene uncertain. V was pared by 5 bases and J by 4 bases, with 20 bases between. The CDR3 covers 16 residues. CDR1 and CDR2 (germline): LNHDA, SQIVND (reference sequence).

The chain has TRBV20-1 and TRBJ1-5; 7 bases are shared with TRBD1. The CDR3 sequence is 15 residues long. Germline CDR1 reads DFQATT; CDR2 reads SNEGSKA (reference sequence). The ends lost 1 base at V and 4 bases at J; junction bases unmatched: 7. The CDR3 DNA is TGCAGTGCTAGAGTGGACAGGAGCCCTAATCAGCCCCAGCATTTT. Residues: CSARVDRSPNQPQHF.

This sequence joins TRBV2 and TRBJ2-3, with TRBD1 as a possible D gene (5 bases). CDR3 length equals 14 residues. Per germline, CDR1 SNHLY and CDR2 FYNNEI. Trimming pared 6 bases from V and 0 bases from J, leaving 10 bases between. The DNA of the CDR3 is TGTGCCAGCAGGCGACAGACTAGCACAGATACGCAGTATTTT. Protein product: CASRRQTSTDTQYF.

Regarding this clonotype: Compared with germline, one end of the junction differs, possibly owing to a read error. The rearrangement joins TRBV3-1 to TRBJ2-5; D call uncertain. Germline V gene data show CDR1 as LGHDT and CDR2 as YNNKEL (reference sequence). CDR3 size: 18 residues. Here the CDR3 DNA reads TGTGCCAGCAGCCAAGGGGCTTCGGTCCCCCCTCACCAGGAGACCCAGTACTTC. Amino acids: CASSQGASVPPHQETQYF.

The V gene is TRBV12-3 or TRBV12-4, the J gene TRBJ2-1, with 8 bases identical to TRBD2. The tail of the sequence fits TRBJ2-7 better, so the J call may be wrong. The CDR3 is made up of 15 amino acids. Here the CDR3 DNA reads TGTGCCAGCAGTAAAGCAGCGGGAGATTACAATGAGCAGTACTTC. Its translation is CASSKAAGDYNEQYF.

A few counts support this clonotype. The chain uses TRBV18 and TRBJ2-5, with D maybe TRBD2 (5 bases). The V end lost 4 bases, the J end lost 1 base, and 7 bases lay between the germline ends. This CDR3 region has 13 residues. Germline V gene data show CDR1 as KGHSH and CDR2 as LQKENI. The CDR3 loop is CASSHGLQETQYF. In DNA form, the CDR3 reads TGTGCCAGCTCACACGGACTCCAAGAGACCCAGTACTTC.

The chain combines TRBV30 with TRBJ2-6, with D perhaps given as TRBD1 or TRBD2 (5 bases each). V gave up 8 bases and J gave up 0 bases, with 20 bases separating them. Per germline, CDR1 GTSNPN and CDR2 SVGIG (reference sequence). The CDR3 totals 17 residues. CDR3 sequence (DNA): TGTGCCAAGTCCGGGGACCGAACCCTCTCTGGGGCCAACGTCCTGACTTTC. Its translation: CAKSGDRTLSGANVLTF.